This T cell receptor beta chain was observed in a study of blood T cell repertoires in COVID-19. As for the study in general: In each case, the material was cDNA or gDNA derived from T cells, B-cell-depleted T cells, or PBMCs.

Recruits, aged about 18 to 95 years, lived in 25 or so US areas. Assignments of participants to cohorts depended upon their own reported clinical history. Donors of Cohort 3 who recovered were those that had two negative PCRs, clearance, or symptom resolution. The V end lost 2 bases, the J end lost 4 bases, and 15 bases lay between the germline ends. The CDR3 has 16 amino acids. From germline, CDR1 is LNHDA and CDR2 SQIVND (reference sequence). Measured with immunoSEQ multiplex PCR; TCRdb has only the in-frame clones, and not every one. The table lists a few hundred thousand clones, roughly 86% of them singletons, with around 9% in the top ten.

The specimen was PBMCs or T cells enriched from blood (not recorded which). This clonotype originated in a woman aged 18-29 years who had recovered from COVID-19. The rearrangement joins TRBV19 to TRBJ1-3; D gene unclear. In DNA form, the CDR3 reads TGTGCCAGTAGTATACCCCTAACCTCCGCGGGAAACACCATATATTTT. This sequence encodes CASSIPLTSAGNTIYF.